The rows below give T cell receptor beta chains drawn from one sample of a study. TCRdb ran MiXCR on the RT-PCR reads and lists one entry per CDR3 protein. The sample yields almost 700,000 distinct CDR3 sequences, approximately 15% seen once. The specimen sequenced was memory CD4+ T cells from blood. These receptors were obtained from a female donor in good health, serving as a healthy control. The CDR3 runs from the conserved cysteine through the conserved F or W. A D gene is named only where the DNA matches it firmly. Clone sizes are given selectively: once, few, many, or a class where the clone is expanded.

>TRBV6-1|TRBJ1-1|.|.
CASGHRSTEAFF
TGTGCCAGCGGGCACAGGTCCACTGAAGCTTTCTTT
>TRBV30|TRBJ2-2|TRBD2|.
CARHSGRGTGELFF
TGTGCCCGTCATAGCGGGAGGGGAACCGGGGAGCTGTTTTTT
>TRBV6-5|TRBJ2-1|TRBD2|many
CASSRTSGGVNEQFF
TGTGCCAGCAGCCGGACTAGCGGGGGGGTAAATGAGCAGTTCTTC
>TRBV7-9|TRBJ2-1|.|.
CASTRQSQGGEQFF
TGTGCCAGCACCCGCCAAAGTCAGGGAGGTGAGCAGTTCTTC
>TRBV28|TRBJ1-4|.|few
CASNGRRGEKLFF
TGTGCCAGCAACGGACGGAGGGGGGAAAAACTGTTTTTT
>TRBV5-5|TRBJ1-5|.|.
CASSLGGSVDQPQHF
TGTGCCAGCAGCCTTGGGGGTAGTGTTGATCAGCCCCAGCATTTT
>TRBV10-3|TRBJ1-2|TRBD1|few
CAISVDREQGYTF
TGTGCCATCAGTGTCGACAGGGAACAAGGCTACACCTTC
>TRBV24-1|TRBJ2-3|TRBD1|.
CATSDSGGMGTDTQYF
TGTGCCACCAGTGATTCAGGGGGAATGGGCACAGATACGCAGTATTTT
>TRBV12-3/TRBV12-4|TRBJ1-3|.|.
CASSRRSFSGTIYF
TGTGCCAGCAGTCGACGGTCATTTTCCGGCACCATATATTTT
>TRBV20-1|TRBJ1-5|.|.
CSARGQTNQPQHF
TGCAGTGCTAGAGGACAGACGAATCAGCCCCAGCATTTT
>TRBV7-2|TRBJ2-7|TRBD2|.
CASRLTSGSYEQYF
TGTGCCAGCAGGCTAACTAGCGGGTCCTACGAGCAGTACTTC
>TRBV18|TRBJ1-1|.|.
CASSPLADNTEAFF
TGTGCCAGCTCACCGTTGGCGGACAACACTGAAGCTTTCTTT
>TRBV3-1|TRBJ1-1|.|few
CASSQGARTEAFF
TGTGCCAGCAGCCAGGGGGCGAGGACTGAAGCTTTCTTT
>TRBV5-1|TRBJ2-7|TRBD1|.
CASTADRAGYEQYF
TGCGCCAGCACCGCGGACAGGGCGGGCTACGAGCAGTACTTC
>TRBV20-1|TRBJ1-6|.|few
CSASTQFSSYNSPLHF
TGCAGTGCTTCGACCCAATTTAGCTCCTATAATTCACCCCTCCACTTT
>TRBV10-3|TRBJ1-2|TRBD1|many
CAISGTGEAYGYTF
TGTGCCATCAGTGGGACAGGGGAGGCCTATGGCTACACCTTC
>TRBV20-1|TRBJ2-1|TRBD2|many
CSAEGLAGVGNEQFF
TGCAGTGCTGAGGGACTAGCGGGAGTAGGGAATGAGCAGTTCTTC
>TRBV3-1|TRBJ1-5|.|once
CASSLGTAFNQPQHF
TGTGCCAGCAGCCTTGGTACAGCCTTCAATCAGCCCCAGCATTTT
>TRBV4-1|TRBJ1-1|.|few
CASSQDIQGVGRGAFF
TGCGCCAGCAGCCAAGATATACAGGGAGTCGGTCGGGGAGCTTTCTTT
>TRBV20-1|TRBJ1-4|.|.
CSARIGTNEKLFF
TGCAGTGCTAGGATAGGCACTAATGAAAAACTGTTTTTT
>TRBV2|TRBJ2-7|TRBD1|.
CASVGGTDYEQYF
TGTGCCAGCGTGGGTGGGACAGACTACGAGCAGTACTTC
>TRBV10-3|TRBJ1-1|.|few
CAISELGMRARNTEAFF
TGTGCCATCAGTGAGTTGGGGATGAGGGCAAGGAACACTGAAGCTTTCTTT
>TRBV6-4|TRBJ2-3|TRBD2|.
CASSSGRLTDTQYF
TGTGCCAGCAGTAGCGGGAGACTTACAGATACGCAGTATTTT
>TRBV7-3|TRBJ2-1|.|few
CASSRSGTPRSEQFF
TGTGCCAGCAGCCGATCGGGTACTCCTCGCAGTGAGCAGTTCTTC
>TRBV5-1|TRBJ2-5|TRBD1|many
CASSAGQGLMETQYF
TGCGCCAGCAGCGCTGGACAGGGACTTATGGAGACCCAGTACTTC
>TRBV29-1|TRBJ2-3|.|many
CSVPRQYTDTQYF
TGCAGCGTTCCCCGGCAATACACAGATACGCAGTATTTT
>TRBV2|TRBJ2-7|TRBD1|few
CASNRQGTYEQYF
TGTGCCAGCAACAGACAGGGAACCTACGAGCAGTACTTC
>TRBV12-3/TRBV12-4|TRBJ1-2|.|many
CASSFRGDRNYGYTF
TGTGCCAGCAGTTTTAGGGGAGACCGGAACTATGGCTACACCTTC
>TRBV28|TRBJ2-7|.|.
CASRDTIYEQYF
TGTGCCAGCAGGGACACTATCTACGAGCAGTACTTC
>TRBV27|TRBJ2-7|TRBD2|few
CASLPLGLAVYEQYF
TGTGCCAGCCTCCCTCTCGGACTAGCGGTCTACGAGCAGTACTTC
>TRBV20-1|TRBJ2-5|TRBD1|many
CSAAGQGLSQYF
TGCAGTGCGGCGGGACAGGGTTTGTCCCAGTACTTC
>TRBV27|TRBJ2-7|.|.
CASSFPGSSSYEQYF
TGTGCCAGCAGTTTTCCCGGGTCGAGCTCCTACGAGCAGTACTTC
>TRBV11-1|TRBJ2-1|TRBD2|.
CASSLPVQPSGGQYNEQFF
TGTGCCAGCAGCCTCCCAGTCCAACCGAGCGGGGGGCAATACAATGAGCAGTTCTTC
>TRBV20-1|TRBJ2-5|.|many
CSAPQETQYF
TGCAGTGCGCCGCAGGAGACCCAGTACTTC
>TRBV28|TRBJ1-2|.|once
CASSFFREDGYTF
TGTGCCAGCAGTTTTTTTAGGGAGGATGGCTACACCTTC
>TRBV5-1|TRBJ2-7|.|few
CASSVPTTYEQYF
TGCGCCAGCAGCGTCCCCACTACCTACGAGCAGTACTTC
>TRBV2|TRBJ2-7|.|few
CASSDWDTTYEQYF
TGTGCCAGCAGCGACTGGGACACCACCTACGAGCAGTACTTC
>TRBV9|TRBJ2-1|TRBD2|few
CASSVGLAGGEGEQFF
TGTGCCAGCAGCGTAGGACTAGCGGGGGGAGAGGGTGAGCAGTTCTTC
>TRBV27|TRBJ1-2|.|few
CASSLSRMDYGYTF
TGTGCCAGCAGTTTATCCAGGATGGACTATGGCTACACCTTC
>TRBV6-5|TRBJ2-7|.|few
CASTKPGLDEQYF
TGTGCCAGCACCAAACCAGGTCTTGACGAGCAGTACTTC
>TRBV27|TRBJ2-2|TRBD1|few
CASSFDRGRIGELFF
TGTGCCAGCAGTTTCGACAGGGGAAGGATCGGGGAGCTGTTTTTT
>TRBV6-5|TRBJ1-4|TRBD1|.
CASSYGQGAPELFF
TGTGCCAGCAGTTACGGGCAGGGGGCGCCTGAACTGTTTTTT
>TRBV20-1|TRBJ2-7|.|few
CSARDRQDEQYF
TGCAGTGCTAGAGATAGACAGGACGAGCAGTACTTC
>TRBV5-6|TRBJ2-7|.|.
CASSFLLGREQYF
TGTGCCAGCAGCTTTCTCTTGGGGAGGGAGCAGTACTTC
>TRBV5-6|TRBJ2-5|TRBD1|many
CASSLGQVLYF
TGTGCCAGCAGCCTGGGACAGGTCCTCTACTTC